The entry that follows covers one T cell receptor (beta chain) sequence. Antigen unknown. The record originates from a study of T cell responses to AZD1222 COVID-19 vaccine. Trimming at V came to 7 bases and at J to 4 bases, leaving 1 base not matched to a gene. The CDR3 spans 12 residues. Per the germline V gene, CDR1 is MGHDK and CDR2 is SYGVNS. Study-wide points: At 160-218 and 743-854, vaccine-associated CD4 TCRs were dominant, and they spanned spike.

The protocol was immunoSEQ multiplex PCR, while the TCRdb copy is restricted to in-frame clones and leaves out a portion. This sample has approximately 150,000 clones; roughly nine tenths occur once, and the top ten carry under 2%. The chain recombines TRBV25-1 with TRBJ1-1, with 9 bases lining up with TRBD1. Sequenced here: peripheral blood, sampled on day 0 of AZD1222 vaccination. This clonotype was obtained from an adult in good health. CDR3 protein: CASTTGGTEAFF. CDR3 DNA: TGTGCCAGCACGACAGGGGGCACTGAAGCTTTCTTT.